This T cell receptor (beta chain) was documented in a study of OX40 agonist ivuxolimab in advanced cancers. Study-wide points: CD4+ and CD8+ T cells in blood underwent clonal expansion by week 6 at 0.1 to 3.0 mg/kg. The antigen specificity of the peripheral T cells (those that were expanded) was not determined.

A remark on this clone: Its specificity is unknown. Other DNA sequences of this sample code for an identical CDR3.

Generated by immunoSEQ multiplex PCR, the TCRdb table keeps only in-frame clones and is missing some. The sample lists 100,000 or so clones; approximately 95% were seen once. At baseline, cycle 4 day 1, and cycle 7 day 1, blood was sampled. The sequencing here drew on CD4+ or CD8+ T cells sorted from blood, taken in a trial of the OX40 agonist ivuxolimab. The TCR sequence derives from an adult with an advanced solid tumor such as melanoma, head and neck, liver or kidney cancer.

As DNA, the CDR3 is TGCGCCAGCAGCTTGGAGGGTTCTGGCTACACCTTC. It codes for CASSLEGSGYTF. The chain carries TRBV5-1 and TRBJ1-2; D is undetermined. Germline assignment: CDR1 SGHRS and CDR2 YFSETQ. Trimming shortened V by 0 bases and J by 7 bases, and 7 bases separated the two germline ends. There are 12 residues in the CDR3.